This T cell receptor (beta chain) stems from a study of T cells in Graves' hyperthyroidism and ophthalmopathy. Whole-study results and caveats: Researchers found most expanded thyroid clonotypes above 0.001 in blood as well.

This clonotype was found many times. What it recognizes is unknown. The CDR3 is 13 residues long. Germline loops: CDR1 MNHNS, CDR2 SASEGT. With 2 bases removed from V and 7 bases from J, the gap between germline ends came to 11 bases. Amplification targeted TCR beta CDR3 regions from RNA transcripts. The HTBI set primed first-round TCR CDR3 RT-PCR. From the multiplex PCR reads, TCRdb called clonotypes with MiXCR, one entry per CDR3 protein. The sample comprises about 400,000 distinct CDR3 sequences, 15% of which are singletons, and about 33% rests with the top ten. The gene calls are TRBV6-1 and TRBJ2-5; no clear D gene. This TCR was recovered from a woman aged 25-40 years with Graves' hyperthyroidism. Sample: blood. The CDR3 nucleotides read TGTGCCAGCAGTGAATTACGCTTGGGGACCCAGTACTTC. Encoded protein: CASSELRLGTQYF.